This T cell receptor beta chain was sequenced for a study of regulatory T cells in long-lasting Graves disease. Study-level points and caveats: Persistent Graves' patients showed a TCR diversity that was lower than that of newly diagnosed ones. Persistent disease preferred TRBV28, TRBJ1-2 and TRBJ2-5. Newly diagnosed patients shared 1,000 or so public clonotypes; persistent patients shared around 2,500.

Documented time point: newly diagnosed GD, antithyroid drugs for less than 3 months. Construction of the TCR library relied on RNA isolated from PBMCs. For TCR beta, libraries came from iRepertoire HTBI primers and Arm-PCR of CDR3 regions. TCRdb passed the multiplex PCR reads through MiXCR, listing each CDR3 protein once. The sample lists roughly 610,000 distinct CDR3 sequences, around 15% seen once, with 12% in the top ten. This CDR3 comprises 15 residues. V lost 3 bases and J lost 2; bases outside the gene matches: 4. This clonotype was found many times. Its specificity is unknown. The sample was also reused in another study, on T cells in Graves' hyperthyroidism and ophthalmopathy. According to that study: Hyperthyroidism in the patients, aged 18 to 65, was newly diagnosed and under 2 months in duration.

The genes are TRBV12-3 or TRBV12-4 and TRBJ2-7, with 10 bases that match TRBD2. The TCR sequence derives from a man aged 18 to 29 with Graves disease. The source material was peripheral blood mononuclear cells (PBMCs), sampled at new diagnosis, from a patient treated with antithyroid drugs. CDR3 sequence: CASSFQAGGPYEQYF. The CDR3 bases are TGTGCCAGCAGTTTTCAAGCGGGAGGGCCCTACGAGCAGTACTTC.